Listed below are T cell receptor beta chains from one sample, sequenced in a study of blood T cell repertoires in COVID-19. Generated by immunoSEQ multiplex PCR, the TCRdb table keeps only in-frame clones and is missing some. The sample shows around 310,000 clones, roughly 90% of them seen only once. Sample: peripheral blood. These receptor sequences come from a woman aged 40 to 50 with COVID-19, enrolled during active disease. Both conserved end residues are part of each CDR3. A D gene is named only where the DNA matches it firmly. Clone size is not always given. Where it is, it says once, few, many or a class for expanded clones.

j_call: TRBJ2-7
cdr3_length: 14
clone_size: .
v_call: TRBV9
d_call: .
cdr3_aa: CASSAARSSYEQYF
cdr3_nt: TGTGCCAGCAGCGCCGCCCGGAGCTCCTACGAGCAGTACTTC

j_call: TRBJ1-6
cdr3_length: 15
clone_size: .
v_call: TRBV19
d_call: .
cdr3_aa: CASSQPPGGNSPLHF
cdr3_nt: TGTGCCAGTAGTCAGCCCCCTGGGGGCAATTCACCCCTCCACTTT

j_call: TRBJ1-5
cdr3_length: 15
clone_size: .
v_call: TRBV19
d_call: .
cdr3_aa: CASSIPGTRNQPQHF
cdr3_nt: TGTGCCAGTAGTATCCCCGGGACAAGGAATCAGCCCCAGCATTTT

j_call: TRBJ1-2
cdr3_length: 13
clone_size: .
v_call: TRBV7-2
d_call: .
cdr3_aa: CASTLQGTLSYTF
cdr3_nt: TGTGCCAGCACCTTACAGGGTACCCTTAGCTACACCTTC

j_call: TRBJ2-7
cdr3_length: 15
clone_size: .
v_call: TRBV5-1
d_call: .
cdr3_aa: CASSLVRGGIYEQYF
cdr3_nt: TGCGCCAGCAGCTTGGTCAGGGGCGGCATCTACGAGCAGTACTTC

j_call: TRBJ2-7
cdr3_length: 14
clone_size: .
v_call: TRBV5-5
d_call: TRBD1
cdr3_aa: CASSFGQGPYEQYF
cdr3_nt: TGTGCCAGCAGCTTCGGACAGGGCCCCTACGAGCAGTACTTC

j_call: TRBJ1-6
cdr3_length: 14
clone_size: .
v_call: TRBV6-5
d_call: .
cdr3_aa: CASRTGPQGSPLHF
cdr3_nt: TGTGCCAGCAGAACAGGGCCTCAGGGTTCACCCCTCCACTTT

j_call: TRBJ1-5
cdr3_length: 16
clone_size: .
v_call: TRBV28
d_call: .
cdr3_aa: CASSLWRGGGNQPQHF
cdr3_nt: TGTGCCAGCAGTTTATGGAGGGGAGGAGGCAATCAGCCCCAGCATTTT

j_call: TRBJ1-2
cdr3_length: 12
clone_size: .
v_call: TRBV19
d_call: .
cdr3_aa: CASSMPGYGYTF
cdr3_nt: TGTGCCAGTAGTATGCCGGGGTATGGCTACACCTTC

j_call: TRBJ2-3
cdr3_length: 16
clone_size: .
v_call: TRBV11-2
d_call: TRBD2
cdr3_aa: CASSVTGLAITDTQYF
cdr3_nt: TGTGCCAGCAGCGTAACGGGACTAGCGATCACAGATACGCAGTATTTT

j_call: TRBJ2-7
cdr3_length: 14
clone_size: .
v_call: TRBV30
d_call: .
cdr3_aa: CAWSGDFASYEQYF
cdr3_nt: TGTGCCTGGAGTGGAGACTTCGCCTCCTACGAGCAGTACTTC

j_call: TRBJ2-1
cdr3_length: 14
clone_size: .
v_call: TRBV10-3
d_call: TRBD2
cdr3_aa: CAASRTSGYNEQFF
cdr3_nt: TGTGCCGCCTCTAGGACTAGCGGGTACAATGAGCAGTTCTTC

j_call: TRBJ1-4
cdr3_length: 15
clone_size: .
v_call: TRBV21-1
d_call: .
cdr3_aa: CASSKCRGADEKLFF
cdr3_nt: TGTGCCAGCAGCAAATGCCGGGGGGCGGATGAAAAACTGTTTTTT

j_call: TRBJ2-2
cdr3_length: 18
clone_size: .
v_call: TRBV19
d_call: TRBD2
cdr3_aa: CASNRPGLAGGETGELFF
cdr3_nt: TGTGCCAGTAATCGCCCGGGACTAGCGGGAGGGGAGACCGGGGAGCTGTTTTTT

j_call: TRBJ2-5
cdr3_length: 14
clone_size: .
v_call: TRBV5-1
d_call: .
cdr3_aa: CASSLEQGGETQYF
cdr3_nt: TGCGCCAGCAGCTTGGAGCAGGGTGGCGAGACCCAGTACTTC

j_call: TRBJ1-1
cdr3_length: 13
clone_size: .
v_call: TRBV27
d_call: .
cdr3_aa: CASSDTWNTEAFF
cdr3_nt: TGTGCCAGCAGTGACACCTGGAACACTGAAGCTTTCTTT

j_call: TRBJ1-2
cdr3_length: 16
clone_size: .
v_call: TRBV19
d_call: .
cdr3_aa: CASSMREAITNYGYTF
cdr3_nt: TGTGCCAGTAGTATGCGGGAAGCAATAACTAACTATGGCTACACCTTC

j_call: TRBJ1-2
cdr3_length: 14
clone_size: .
v_call: TRBV19
d_call: TRBD1
cdr3_aa: CASSPSGQGSGYTF
cdr3_nt: TGTGCCAGTAGCCCCTCGGGACAGGGTTCGGGCTACACCTTC

j_call: TRBJ1-6
cdr3_length: 19
clone_size: .
v_call: TRBV18
d_call: .
cdr3_aa: CASSPGQIFMSSYNSPLHF
cdr3_nt: TGTGCCAGCTCACCAGGACAGATATTCATGAGCTCCTATAATTCACCCCTCCACTTT

j_call: TRBJ1-1
cdr3_length: 15
clone_size: .
v_call: TRBV6-5
d_call: TRBD1
cdr3_aa: CASSYITGTGGAAFF
cdr3_nt: TGTGCCAGCAGCTATATAACCGGGACAGGGGGCGCGGCTTTCTTT

j_call: TRBJ2-1
cdr3_length: 16
clone_size: .
v_call: TRBV25-1
d_call: TRBD2
cdr3_aa: CASSSIRLAGDNEQFF
cdr3_nt: TGTGCCAGCAGTTCAATCCGACTAGCGGGGGACAATGAGCAGTTCTTC

j_call: TRBJ1-1
cdr3_length: 12
clone_size: .
v_call: TRBV6-5
d_call: .
cdr3_aa: CASSLRGFEAFF
cdr3_nt: TGTGCCAGCAGCTTACGGGGTTTTGAAGCTTTCTTT

j_call: TRBJ2-3
cdr3_length: 13
clone_size: .
v_call: TRBV4-3
d_call: .
cdr3_aa: CASSQDGVDTQYF
cdr3_nt: TGCGCCAGCAGCCAAGATGGAGTCGATACGCAGTATTTT

j_call: TRBJ1-1
cdr3_length: 14
clone_size: .
v_call: TRBV5-1
d_call: .
cdr3_aa: CASSLGEVNTEAFF
cdr3_nt: TGCGCCAGCAGCTTGGGGGAGGTGAACACTGAAGCTTTCTTT

j_call: TRBJ2-7
cdr3_length: 13
clone_size: few
v_call: TRBV4-3
d_call: TRBD1
cdr3_aa: CASSQVNRGEQYF
cdr3_nt: TGCGCCAGCAGCCAAGTAAACAGGGGCGAGCAGTACTTC

j_call: TRBJ2-1
cdr3_length: 15
clone_size: .
v_call: TRBV19
d_call: .
cdr3_aa: CASSIGREPYNEQFF
cdr3_nt: TGTGCCAGTAGTATCGGGCGGGAACCCTACAATGAGCAGTTCTTC

j_call: TRBJ2-2
cdr3_length: 15
clone_size: .
v_call: TRBV6-5
d_call: TRBD1
cdr3_aa: CASRGLGQGAGELFF
cdr3_nt: TGTGCCAGCAGGGGCCTGGGACAGGGGGCCGGGGAGCTGTTTTTT

j_call: TRBJ1-1
cdr3_length: 13
clone_size: .
v_call: TRBV9
d_call: .
cdr3_aa: CASSDRSNTEAFF
cdr3_nt: TGTGCCAGCAGCGACAGGTCTAACACTGAAGCTTTCTTT

j_call: TRBJ2-5
cdr3_length: 15
clone_size: .
v_call: TRBV7-9
d_call: .
cdr3_aa: CASSLAGDSQETQYF
cdr3_nt: TGTGCCAGCAGCTTAGCCGGGGATTCCCAAGAGACCCAGTACTTC

j_call: TRBJ2-2
cdr3_length: 17
clone_size: .
v_call: TRBV15
d_call: .
cdr3_aa: CATSRVVTRVDTGELFF
cdr3_nt: TGTGCCACCAGCAGAGTAGTAACCAGGGTGGACACCGGGGAGCTGTTTTTT

j_call: TRBJ2-5
cdr3_length: 17
clone_size: .
v_call: TRBV27
d_call: TRBD2
cdr3_aa: CASSRTSGRIWQETQYF
cdr3_nt: TGTGCCAGCAGTCGGACTAGCGGGAGAATTTGGCAAGAGACCCAGTACTTC

j_call: TRBJ1-1
cdr3_length: 15
clone_size: once
v_call: TRBV27
d_call: .
cdr3_aa: CASSVRNIMNTEAFF
cdr3_nt: TGTGCCAGCAGTGTACGAAACATCATGAACACTGAAGCTTTCTTT

j_call: TRBJ1-6
cdr3_length: 16
clone_size: .
v_call: TRBV18
d_call: .
cdr3_aa: CASSHTTQGGGSPLHF
cdr3_nt: TGTGCCAGCTCTCATACCACACAGGGCGGGGGGTCACCCCTCCACTTT

j_call: TRBJ2-5
cdr3_length: 16
clone_size: .
v_call: TRBV4-3
d_call: .
cdr3_aa: CASSHQVGGVQETQYF
cdr3_nt: TGCGCCAGCAGCCATCAGGTAGGGGGGGTCCAAGAGACCCAGTACTTC

j_call: TRBJ1-5
cdr3_length: 14
clone_size: .
v_call: TRBV10-3
d_call: TRBD1
cdr3_aa: CAISGQGVNQPQHF
cdr3_nt: TGTGCCATCAGTGGACAGGGGGTGAATCAGCCCCAGCATTTT